This T cell receptor beta chain appears in the sequencing data of a study of T cell responses to AZD1222 COVID-19 vaccine. Overall study results and limits: Among vaccine-associated CD4 TCRs, coverage spanned spike, with dominance at 160-218 and 743-854. Close to half of spike-specific TCRs reportedly recognize unmutated variant regions. Donor demographics were predominantly white British with a female majority; clonal diversity may be underestimated. Repertoires were obtained only post-peak T cell response.

Libraries were prepared by immunoSEQ multiplex PCR; TCRdb keeps only in-frame clonotypes and omits some of them. The data contain 130,000 to 150,000 clones, around 89% of them singletons. With regard to this clone: The target antigen is unknown.

Per germline, CDR1 SGHAT and CDR2 FQDESV (reference sequence). The CDR3 extends over 16 amino acids. The V and J ends lost 3 bases and 2 bases respectively, with 16 bases between them. The V gene is TRBV11-1, the J gene TRBJ1-2; no definite D call. The clonotype was recovered from an adult in good health. The sequencing here drew on peripheral blood, taken on day 0 of AZD1222 vaccination. This chain's CDR3 is CASSFRSFGQNYGYTF. CDR3 nucleotides: TGTGCCAGCAGCTTCCGGTCGTTTGGGCAGAACTATGGCTACACCTTC.